The 26 T cell receptor beta chains listed next were all sequenced from one sample in a study of T-cell memory formation after mild COVID-19. TCRdb itself ran the 5' RACE reads through MiXCR, one entry per CDR3 protein. The sample yields about 190,000 distinct CDR3 sequences, 20% to 25% seen once. Sequencing input: PBMCs or a T cell subset sorted from them (not recorded which). The receptors derive from an adult woman who had mild COVID-19 (a few samples of this study predate the infection). Cell type and time point are not known.

The genes are TRBV19 and TRBJ2-2, with a weak D call TRBD1 (5 bases). Germline CDR1 LNHDA, CDR2 SQIVND (reference sequence). The CDR3 sequence is 14 residues long. Trimming took 1 base from V and 6 from J, leaving 9 bases between them. The CDR3 reads CASSIGQGSGELFF. In nucleotides, the CDR3 is TGTGCCAGTAGTATAGGGCAGGGATCCGGGGAGCTGTTTTTT. Supplemented by reference TRBV19 and TRBJ2-2, the full variable domain reads DGGITQSPKYLFRKEGQNVTLSCEQNLNHDAMYWYRQDPGQGLRLIYYSQIVNDFQKGDIAEGYSVSREKKESFPLTVTSAQKNPTAFYLCASSIGQGSGELFFGEGSRLTVL.

This clonotype has more than one count but fewer than ten. This chain connects TRBV30 to TRBJ2-3, with D possibly matching TRBD2 (5 bases). The CDR3 has 14 residues. Germline CDR1 and CDR2: GTSNPN and SVGIG (reference sequence). V shed 4 bases and J shed 0 bases, with 11 bases lying between them. This CDR3 reads CAWTEVGSTDTQYF. The CDR3 DNA follows: TGTGCCTGGACGGAGGTGGGAAGCACAGATACGCAGTATTTT.

The chain couples TRBV7-9 to TRBJ2-3, with D uncertain. This CDR3 has 16 residues. Trimming stripped 5 bases from V and 3 bases from J, with 18 bases between. The germline V gene encodes CDR1 SEHNR and CDR2 FQNEAQ (reference sequence). CDR3 DNA: TGTGCCAGCAGCACACCTTCCGGGCGGTTAACAGATACGCAGTATTTT. Translating gives CASSTPSGRLTDTQYF.

The chain joins TRBV12-3 or TRBV12-4 to TRBJ2-7; D may be TRBD1 (5 bases). Trimming pared 9 bases from V and 3 bases from J, leaving 12 bases between. The CDR3 is 12 residues long. CDR3 region: CASRAGHYEQYF. For the CDR3, the DNA is TGTGCCAGTAGGGCAGGGCACTACGAGCAGTACTTC.

This clonotype was observed at least ten times. The chain employs TRBV9 and TRBJ2-3, with D maybe TRBD2 (6 bases). This CDR3 comprises 17 residues. Germline V gives CDR1 SGDLS, CDR2 YYNGEE. The V and J ends lost 1 base and 0 bases respectively, with 15 bases between them. The CDR3 DNA follows: TGTGCCAGCAGCGTAAGGGACTTCCACTCTAGCACAGATACGCAGTATTTT. Amino acids: CASSVRDFHSSTDTQYF.

CDR3 sequence reads: CASSFATGGREKLFF. The CDR3, as DNA: TGCGCCAGCAGCTTCGCGACAGGGGGCCGAGAAAAACTGTTTTTT. The gene calls are TRBV5-1 and TRBJ1-4; 10 nucleotides agree with TRBD1. Germline loops: CDR1 SGHRS, CDR2 YFSETQ. The CDR3 runs 15 residues. The J segment lost 8 bases and the V segment lost 2 bases, leaving 6 bases of the junction unmatched.

The CDR3 DNA sequence: TGTGCCACCCGGACAGGGAGTGACACCGGGGAGCTGTTTTTT. Translation: CATRTGSDTGELFF. The V gene is TRBV24-1, the J gene TRBJ2-2, with 8 nucleotides matching TRBD1. Germline V lookup: CDR1 KGHDR, CDR2 SFDVKD. Germline trimming cut 9 bases from V and 3 bases from J; bases unmatched to any gene: 5. The CDR3 length is 14 residues.

This sequence joins TRBV5-1 and TRBJ2-7; 9 nucleotides agree with TRBD2. Germline assignment: CDR1 SGHRS and CDR2 YFSETQ. The CDR3 spans 15 residues. J lost 0 bases, V lost 0 bases, and 1 base had no gene match. CDR3: CASSLGTSDSYEQYF. CDR3 DNA: TGCGCCAGCAGCTTGGGGACTAGCGACTCCTACGAGCAGTACTTC.

This chain uses TRBV19 with TRBJ2-1; 7 bases fit TRBD2. Germline assignment: CDR1 LNHDA and CDR2 SQIVND (reference sequence). The CDR3 is 17 residues long. The ends lost 2 bases at V and 3 bases at J; junction bases unmatched: 10. The CDR3 loop reads CASSISPGGGIYNEQFF. The CDR3 DNA reads TGTGCCAGTAGTATATCACCGGGAGGAGGGATCTACAATGAGCAGTTCTTC.

This chain uses TRBV6-5 with TRBJ1-4, with 8 bases matching TRBD1. Germline CDR1 reads MNHEY; CDR2 reads SVGAGI. The CDR3 totals 15 residues. V shed 3 bases and J 11 bases; nucleotides not matched to a gene: 11. The CDR3 DNA follows: TGTGCCAGCAGTTATCAGGGGGCCCCAGCTACCAAACTGTTTTTT. Protein product: CASSYQGAPATKLFF.

This clonotype has only a few counts. V usage is TRBV18 and J usage is TRBJ2-3, with D maybe TRBD2 (6 bases). V was cut by 3 bases and J by 2 bases, with 9 bases left in between. This CDR3 has 14 residues. Germline values: CDR1 KGHSH, CDR2 LQKENI. The DNA for the CDR3 is TGTGCCAGCTCACCCTTAGCGGACACAGATACGCAGTATTTT. Translation gives CASSPLADTDTQYF.

This chain uses TRBV28 with TRBJ1-1, with D unresolved. V gave up 4 bases and J gave up 7 bases, with 7 bases separating them. Germline V gene lookup returns CDR1 MDHEN and CDR2 SYDVKM. The CDR3 consists of 11 residues. The CDR3 coding sequence is TGTGCCAGCAGTTGGAAGATTGAAGCTTTCTTT. Its translation is CASSWKIEAFF.

The chain employs TRBV6-1 and TRBJ2-2; no reliable D call. Per the germline V gene, CDR1 is MNHNS and CDR2 is SASEGT. This CDR3 has 13 amino acids. V was trimmed by 8 bases and J by 1 base, leaving 8 bases between them. CDR3 in amino acids: CASFPRNTGELFF. CDR3 coding DNA: TGTGCCAGCTTTCCCAGGAACACCGGGGAGCTGTTTTTT.

The chain uses TRBV5-6 and TRBJ2-7; a possible D gene is TRBD2 (6 bases). Germline V CDR1 and CDR2: SGHDT, YYEEEE. The CDR3 is 15 amino acids. V lost 4 bases to trimming and J lost 5 bases, with 19 bases between them. CDR3 bases: TGTGCCAGCAGCCTGGAGGGCAGGGAAAGCAACGAGCAGTACTTC. Protein: CASSLEGRESNEQYF.

The rearrangement uses TRBV7-2 and TRBJ2-3, with D perhaps given as TRBD1 or TRBD2 (5 bases each). V gave up 4 bases and J gave up 4 bases, with 9 bases separating them. Germline CDR1 reads SGHTA; CDR2 reads FQGNSA. The CDR3 has 13 residues. CDR3 in amino acids: CASSSGRADTQYF. DNA of the CDR3: TGTGCCAGCAGCTCGGGACGGGCAGATACGCAGTATTTT.

V usage is TRBV29-1 and J usage is TRBJ2-5; no reliable D call. The germline V and J ends were trimmed by 8 bases and 2 bases, with 15 bases remaining between them. CDR3 size: 13 residues. CDR1 is SQVTM and CDR2 is ANQGSEA in the germline V gene. CDR3 loop: CSTLGPEQETQYF. In nucleotides, the CDR3 is TGCAGCACCCTGGGCCCGGAGCAAGAGACCCAGTACTTC.

This chain connects TRBV5-6 to TRBJ2-5; D might be TRBD1 (5 bases). The germline V gene encodes CDR1 SGHDT and CDR2 YYEEEE. This CDR3 region has 14 residues. The ends were cut back, 4 bases at V and 5 bases at J, with 15 bases in the middle. The CDR3 protein is CASSPPTVWETQYF. CDR3 DNA sequence: TGTGCCAGCAGCCCCCCGACAGTTTGGGAGACCCAGTACTTC.

This clonotype was seen only a few times. The chain links TRBV6-5 to TRBJ1-5; D may be TRBD1 (5 bases). Trimming stripped 7 bases from V and 3 bases from J, with 16 bases between. The CDR3 consists of 15 residues. The germline gives CDR1 MNHEY, CDR2 SVGAGI. The CDR3 loop is CASTPTRGSNQPQHF. CDR3 coding DNA: TGTGCCAGCACCCCAACAAGGGGTTCCAATCAGCCCCAGCATTTT.

In nucleotides, the CDR3 is TGTGCCAGCAGTCCCTCGGTTGATCCAGGGAACACTGAAGCTTTCTTT. Its translation is CASSPSVDPGNTEAFF. This chain connects TRBV3-1 to TRBJ1-1; unclear D gene. V was clipped by 6 bases and J by 1 base, with 18 bases between them. Germline V lookup: CDR1 LGHDT, CDR2 YNNKEL (reference sequence). The CDR3 is 16 residues long.

This clonotype was seen many times. V usage is TRBV9 and J usage is TRBJ2-5; D is perhaps TRBD1 (6 bases). CDR1 and CDR2 from the germline V gene are SGDLS and YYNGEE. The germline V and J ends were trimmed by 4 bases and 1 base, with 11 bases remaining between them. The CDR3 is 14 residues long. The CDR3 region is CASSLRGGQETQYF. The CDR3 nucleotides read TGTGCCAGCAGCCTAAGAGGGGGCCAAGAGACCCAGTACTTC. Complete variable domain (other parts from reference TRBV9 and TRBJ2-5): DSGVTQTPKHLITATGQRVTLRCSPRSGDLSVYWYQQSLDQGLQFLIQYYNGEERAKGNILERFSAQQFPDLHSELNLSSLELGDSALYFCASSLRGGQETQYFGPGTRLLVL.

Ten or more counts support this clonotype. The DNA for the CDR3 is TGTGCCAGCAGCCCGTTTGGGGGATCCTACGAGCAGTACTTC. Protein product: CASSPFGGSYEQYF. This chain links TRBV7-3 with TRBJ2-7; the D call may be TRBD1 or TRBD2 (5 bases each). Trimming stripped 5 bases from V and 1 base from J, with 12 bases between. The germline V gene encodes CDR1 SGHTA and CDR2 FQGTGA. CDR3 length: 14 amino acids. Combining the CDR3 with reference TRBV7-3 and TRBJ2-7 gives the whole variable domain GAGVSQTPSNKVTEKGKYVELRCDPISGHTALYWYRQSLGQGPEFLIYFQGTGAADDSGLPNDRFFAVRPEGSVSTLKIQRTERGDSAVYLCASSPFGGSYEQYFGPGTRLTVT.

The chain joins TRBV3-1 to TRBJ2-1; D call uncertain. This CDR3 has 13 residues. V was trimmed by 2 bases and J by 6 bases, leaving 8 bases between them. From germline, CDR1 is LGHDT and CDR2 YNNKEL (reference sequence). The CDR3 DNA reads as TGTGCCAGCAGCCAATTCCTCGCCAATGAGCAGTTCTTC. Its protein product is CASSQFLANEQFF.

The chain carries TRBV29-1 and TRBJ2-3; TRBD1 is a possible D gene (6 bases). V lost 4 bases and J 6 bases, leaving 14 bases between the germline ends. Germline CDR1 is SQVTM and CDR2 is ANQGSEA. The CDR3 totals 13 residues. The CDR3 sequence is CSVGQGNWDTQYF. CDR3 sequence (DNA): TGCAGCGTTGGCCAGGGGAATTGGGATACGCAGTATTTT.

This clonotype was counted a few times. The chain uses TRBV12-3 or TRBV12-4 and TRBJ2-1; 8 nucleotides line up with TRBD1. V dropped 6 bases and J dropped 8; count of bases not matched to a gene: 9. The length of the CDR3 is 14 residues. The CDR3 loop reads CASSPLDRGYEQFF. CDR3 bases: TGTGCCAGCAGCCCACTCGACAGGGGATATGAGCAGTTCTTC.

This clonotype was counted between two and nine times. This chain connects TRBV6-1 to TRBJ1-1, with D perhaps matching TRBD1 (6 bases). CDR3 length: 15 residues. V was shortened by 1 base and J by 5 bases, with 14 bases between the two germline ends. CDR1 and CDR2 (germline): MNHNS, SASEGT. CDR3 coding DNA: TGTGCCAGCAGTGAAGGGAAGGACAGTCTAACTGAAGCTTTCTTT. It specifies CASSEGKDSLTEAFF.

The rearrangement links TRBV9 to TRBJ2-1; the D is unclear. V was shortened by 0 bases and J by 8 bases, with 12 bases between the two germline ends. From germline, CDR1 is SGDLS and CDR2 YYNGEE. CDR3 length: 14 amino acids. CDR3 amino acids: CASSVVANGDEQFF. CDR3 in DNA: TGTGCCAGCAGCGTAGTGGCTAATGGCGATGAGCAGTTCTTC.